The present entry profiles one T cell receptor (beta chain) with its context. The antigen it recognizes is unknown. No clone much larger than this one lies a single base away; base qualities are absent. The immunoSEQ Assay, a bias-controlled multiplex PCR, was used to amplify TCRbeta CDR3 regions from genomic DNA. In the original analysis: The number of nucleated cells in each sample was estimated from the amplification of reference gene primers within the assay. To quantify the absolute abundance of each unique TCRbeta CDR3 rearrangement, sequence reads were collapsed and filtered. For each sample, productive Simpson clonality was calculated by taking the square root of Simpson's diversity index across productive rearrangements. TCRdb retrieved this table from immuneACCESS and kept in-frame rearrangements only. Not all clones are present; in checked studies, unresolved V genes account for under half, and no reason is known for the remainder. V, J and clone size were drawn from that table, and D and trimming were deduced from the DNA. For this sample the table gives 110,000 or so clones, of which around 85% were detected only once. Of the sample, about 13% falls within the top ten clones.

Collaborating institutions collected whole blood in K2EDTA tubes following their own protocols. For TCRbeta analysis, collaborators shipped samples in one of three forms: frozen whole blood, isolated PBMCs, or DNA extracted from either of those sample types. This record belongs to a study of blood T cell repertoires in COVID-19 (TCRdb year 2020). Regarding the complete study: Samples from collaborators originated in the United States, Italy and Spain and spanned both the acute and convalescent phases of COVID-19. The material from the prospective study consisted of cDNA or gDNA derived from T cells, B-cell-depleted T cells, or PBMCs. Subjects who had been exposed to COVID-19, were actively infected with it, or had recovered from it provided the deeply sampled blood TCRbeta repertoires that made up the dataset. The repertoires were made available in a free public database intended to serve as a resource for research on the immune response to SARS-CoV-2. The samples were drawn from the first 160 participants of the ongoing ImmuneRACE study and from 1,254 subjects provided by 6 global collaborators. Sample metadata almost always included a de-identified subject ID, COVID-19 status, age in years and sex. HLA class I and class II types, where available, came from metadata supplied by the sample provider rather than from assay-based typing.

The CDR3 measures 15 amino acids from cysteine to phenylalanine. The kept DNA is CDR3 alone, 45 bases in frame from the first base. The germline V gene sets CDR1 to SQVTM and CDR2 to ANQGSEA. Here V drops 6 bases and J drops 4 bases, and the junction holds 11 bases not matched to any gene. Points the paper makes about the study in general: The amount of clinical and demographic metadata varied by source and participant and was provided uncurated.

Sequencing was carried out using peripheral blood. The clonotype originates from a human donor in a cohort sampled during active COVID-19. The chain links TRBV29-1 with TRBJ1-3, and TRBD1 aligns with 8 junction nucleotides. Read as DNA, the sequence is TGCAGCGTCGCGGACAGGGTCGGAGCCGGAAACACCATATATTTT. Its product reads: CSVADRVGAGNTIYF.